This entry is about one T cell receptor beta chain. This receptor's antigen is unknown. Base qualities are not at hand, and no much larger clone is one base apart. The donors were roughly 38 Caucasian individuals from Russia, aged 6 to 90 years, who were systemically healthy. About 9.6 milliliters of peripheral blood were collected from each donor into EDTA-treated Vacutainer tubes. Ficoll-Paque density-gradient centrifugation was used to isolate PBMCs, with at least 6 million per sample. Total RNA was extracted from PBMCs with Trizol reagent, with at least 5 micrograms obtained per sample. For every donor, an aliquot of PBMCs went through flow cytometry to measure the percentages of naive CD45RAhigh/CD27high T cells. The record originates from a study of blood T cells in healthy people across ages (dated by TCRdb to the mid-2010s). Context from the whole study: In model experiments, roughly one uniquely barcoded TCR beta cDNA molecule per two T cells was captured by template switching. Donors of different ages were randomly distributed across sequencing lanes to avoid experimental bias. Donors were grouped into four age groups: young (average 16 years), middle-aged (39), aged (about 60) and long-lived (around 82). For two donors (one aged 18 to 30 and one aged 80 or older), the study analyzed two additional independent replicas of 1 million unique cDNA reads from the same blood draw. Using deep sequencing normalized with unique cDNA molecular identifiers, the study measured how TCR beta repertoire diversity changes with age. General study outcomes and caveats: Observed TCR beta diversity per million T cells fell roughly linearly with age, and a significant reduction was already apparent by age around 40. The percentage of naive T cells measured by flow cytometry correlated strongly with observed TCR beta diversity. Since profiling was done on bulk unsorted PBMCs, naive and antigen-experienced compartments could not be conclusively compared. Compared with the aged group, the long-lived group had more naive CD4+ T cells, fewer expanded clones and increased TCR diversity, a pattern suggesting age selection. Total diversity estimates from one million sequenced T cells were considered lower bounds and underestimates. Donor CMV infection status was unknown, potentially confounding age-related changes in expanded clonotypes.

Libraries were constructed by 5' RACE. Sequenced using an Illumina HiSeq 2500. The second PCR ran for about 7 to 11 cycles and used a J-beta primer mix along with a sample-barcoded 5' primer. Each TCR beta cDNA molecule received a unique molecular identifier from a template-switch 5' adaptor carrying 12 random nucleotides. Each sample yielded at least 2.5 million CDR3-containing paired-end reads. First-strand cDNA synthesis was performed from all RNA using the Mint cDNA synthesis kit, with priming by a TRBC-specific oligonucleotide. Following uracil-DNA glycosylase treatment, a first 18-cycle PCR with universal primers M1SS and BC2_uni_R was performed on all cDNA. The published analysis was carried out like this. Each sample was normalized by randomly selecting 1 million high-quality reads, each carrying a distinct molecular identifier. Instead of being binned into consensus sequences, reads with shared molecular identifiers were discarded. MiTCR, set to a Q25 quality threshold and the strictest error-elimination algorithm, was used for CDR3 identification, clonotype clustering and error correction. A nonparametric unseen species model with Euler transformation was used to estimate a lower bound on total TCR beta diversity. In TCRdb, the public reads were trimmed at Q25 with fastp and aligned with MiXCR, with productive beta chains retained. Each CDR3 protein gets just one entry, which takes the most common genes and DNA from the rows behind it. TCRdb's processing, not the authors', yielded these V and J calls. The sample contains 1.2 million to 1.5 million distinct CDR3 sequences, approximately 59% of them found a single time. The ten top clones hold over 5.5% of the sample.

The sample comprised blood. The receptor comes from a man aged 18 to 30 in good health.

The CDR3 protein sequence reads: CSARGQGAWNTEAFF. In nucleotides, the sequence is TGCAGTGCTAGAGGGCAGGGGGCTTGGAACACTGAAGCTTTCTTT. Rearrangement joined TRBV20-1 to TRBJ1-1, with TRBD1 matching 8 junction bases. From a lookup of the germline V gene (reference sequence), CDR1 and CDR2 are DFQATT and SNEGSKA. V has 1 base trimmed and J has 1 base trimmed; junction bases matching no gene number 5. The CDR3 starts with the cysteine, ends with the phenylalanine, and has 15 residues. The sequence is cut down to CDR3 DNA, 45 bases in frame from base 1.